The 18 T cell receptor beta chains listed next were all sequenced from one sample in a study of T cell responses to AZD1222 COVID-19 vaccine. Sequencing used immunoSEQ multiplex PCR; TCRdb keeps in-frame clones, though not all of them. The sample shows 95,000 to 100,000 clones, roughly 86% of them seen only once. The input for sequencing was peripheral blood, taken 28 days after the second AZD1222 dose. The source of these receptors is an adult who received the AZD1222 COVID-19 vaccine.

The CDR3: CASSQDPQGFNQPQHF. In DNA form, the CDR3 reads TGCGCCAGCAGCCAAGATCCCCAGGGATTCAATCAGCCCCAGCATTTT. The genes are TRBV4-1 and TRBJ1-5; D is perhaps TRBD1 (5 bases). CDR3 length: 16 residues. Germline assignment: CDR1 MGHRA and CDR2 YSYEKL. V dropped 0 bases and J dropped 3 bases, with 12 bases sitting between them.

This CDR3 is CASSQLSGGRYEKLFF. CDR3 coding DNA: TGCGCCAGCAGCCAGCTTTCAGGGGGTAGATATGAAAAACTGTTTTTT. The rearrangement joins TRBV4-1 to TRBJ1-4, with TRBD1 identical over 7 bases. Germline CDR1 is MGHRA and CDR2 is YSYEKL. The ends lost 3 bases at V and 6 bases at J; junction bases unmatched: 10. The length of the CDR3 is 16 residues.

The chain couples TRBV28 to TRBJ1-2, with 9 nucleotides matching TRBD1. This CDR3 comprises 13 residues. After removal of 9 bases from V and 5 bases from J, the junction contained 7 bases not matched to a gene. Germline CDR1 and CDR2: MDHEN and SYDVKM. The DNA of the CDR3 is TGTGCCAGTGGGACAGGGCAAGTGTATGGCTACACCTTC. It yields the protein CASGTGQVYGYTF.

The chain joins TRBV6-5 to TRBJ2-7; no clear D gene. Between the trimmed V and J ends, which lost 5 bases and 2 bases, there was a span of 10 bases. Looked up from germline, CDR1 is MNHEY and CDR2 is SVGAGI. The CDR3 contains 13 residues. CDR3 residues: CASSQDYPYEQYF. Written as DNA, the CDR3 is TGTGCCAGCAGTCAGGATTACCCCTACGAGCAGTACTTC.

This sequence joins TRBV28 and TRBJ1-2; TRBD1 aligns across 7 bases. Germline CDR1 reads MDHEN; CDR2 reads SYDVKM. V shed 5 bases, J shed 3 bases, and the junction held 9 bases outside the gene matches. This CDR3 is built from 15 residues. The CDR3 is CASSPGGQSHYGYTF. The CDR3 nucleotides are TGTGCCAGCAGTCCCGGGGGACAGAGTCACTATGGCTACACCTTC.

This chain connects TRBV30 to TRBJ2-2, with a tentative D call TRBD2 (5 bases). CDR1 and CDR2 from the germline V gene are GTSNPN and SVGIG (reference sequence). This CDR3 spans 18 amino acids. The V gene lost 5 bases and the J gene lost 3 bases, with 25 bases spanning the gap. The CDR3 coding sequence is TGTGCCTGGGCCCCGCGACGAGGGAGTATTTCGCACACCGGGGAGCTGTTTTTT. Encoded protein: CAWAPRRGSISHTGELFF. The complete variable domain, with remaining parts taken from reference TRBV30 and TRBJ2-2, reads SQTIHQWPATLVQPVGSPLSLECTVEGTSNPNLYWYRQAAGRGLQLLFYSVGIGQISSEVPQNLSASRPQDRQFILSSKKLLLSDSGFYLCAWAPRRGSISHTGELFFGEGSRLTVL.

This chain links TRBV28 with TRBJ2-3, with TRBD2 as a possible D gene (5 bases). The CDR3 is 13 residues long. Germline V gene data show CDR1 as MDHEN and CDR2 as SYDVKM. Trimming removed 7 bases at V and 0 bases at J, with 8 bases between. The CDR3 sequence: CASNPGSTDTQYF. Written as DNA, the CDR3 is TGTGCCAGCAACCCGGGAAGCACAGATACGCAGTATTTT.

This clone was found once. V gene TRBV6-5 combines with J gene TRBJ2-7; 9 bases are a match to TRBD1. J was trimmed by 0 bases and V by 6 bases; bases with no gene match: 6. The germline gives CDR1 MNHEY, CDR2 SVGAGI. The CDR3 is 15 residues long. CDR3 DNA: TGTGCCAGCAGCTATACAGGGGGCAGCTCCTACGAGCAGTACTTC. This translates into CASSYTGGSSYEQYF.

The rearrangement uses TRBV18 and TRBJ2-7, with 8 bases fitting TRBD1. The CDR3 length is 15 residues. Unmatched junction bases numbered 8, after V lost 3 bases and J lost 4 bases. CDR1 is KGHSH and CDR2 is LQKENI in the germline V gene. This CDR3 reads CASSPRTGTEYEQYF. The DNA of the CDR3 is TGTGCCAGCTCACCCCGGACAGGGACTGAATACGAGCAGTACTTC.

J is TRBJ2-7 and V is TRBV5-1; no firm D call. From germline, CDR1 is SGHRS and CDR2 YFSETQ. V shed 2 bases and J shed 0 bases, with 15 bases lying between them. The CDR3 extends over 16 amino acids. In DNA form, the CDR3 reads TGCGCCAGCAGCTTAGTACCCGGGCCAAGCTCCTACGAGCAGTACTTC. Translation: CASSLVPGPSSYEQYF.

CDR3 amino acids: CASRSPRGNTEAFF. As DNA, the CDR3 is TGTGCCAGCCGATCGCCCCGGGGGAACACTGAAGCTTTCTTT. The chain employs TRBV2 and TRBJ1-1; D ambiguous. Germline V gene data show CDR1 as SNHLY and CDR2 as FYNNEI. This CDR3 region has 14 residues. Trimming removed 8 bases at V and 1 base at J, with 14 bases between.

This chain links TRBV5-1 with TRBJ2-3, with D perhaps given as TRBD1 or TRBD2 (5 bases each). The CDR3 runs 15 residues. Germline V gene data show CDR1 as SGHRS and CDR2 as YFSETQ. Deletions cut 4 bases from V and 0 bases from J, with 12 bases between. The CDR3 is CASSPGTISTDTQYF. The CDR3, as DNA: TGCGCCAGCAGCCCGGGGACCATTAGCACAGATACGCAGTATTTT.

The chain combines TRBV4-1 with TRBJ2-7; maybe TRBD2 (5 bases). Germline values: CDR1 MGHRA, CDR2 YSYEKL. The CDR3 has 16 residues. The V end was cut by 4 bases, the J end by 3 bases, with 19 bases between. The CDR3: CASSLVDGLSDYEQYF. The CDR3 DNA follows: TGCGCCAGCAGCCTTGTCGATGGCCTTAGCGACTACGAGCAGTACTTC.

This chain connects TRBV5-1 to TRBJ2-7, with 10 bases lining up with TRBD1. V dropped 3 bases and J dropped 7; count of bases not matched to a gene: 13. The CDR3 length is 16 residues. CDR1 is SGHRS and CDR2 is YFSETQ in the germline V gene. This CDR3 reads CASSSRPSGTGEEQYF. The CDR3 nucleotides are TGCGCCAGCAGCTCCCGCCCCTCCGGGACAGGGGAGGAGCAGTACTTC.

CDR3 sequence reads: CASATSGTYEQYF. CDR3 sequence (DNA): TGTGCCAGTGCGACTAGCGGCACCTACGAGCAGTACTTC. The gene calls are TRBV3-1 (or the pseudogene TRBV3-2) and TRBJ2-7; TRBD2 agrees at 9 bases. Per the germline V gene, CDR1 is LGHDT and CDR2 is YNNKEL (reference sequence). The length of the CDR3 is 13 residues. V was clipped by 9 bases and J by 2 bases; unmatched bases: 5.

In DNA form, the CDR3 reads TGTGCCAGCAGCTTACAAGGGACAGGGTTCGAGCAGTACTTC. Translated: CASSLQGTGFEQYF. The chain employs TRBV5-6 and TRBJ2-7, with 9 bases identical to TRBD1. Germline V lookup: CDR1 SGHDT, CDR2 YYEEEE. The CDR3 is made up of 14 amino acids. The J segment lost 6 bases and the V segment lost 2 bases, leaving 6 bases of the junction unmatched.

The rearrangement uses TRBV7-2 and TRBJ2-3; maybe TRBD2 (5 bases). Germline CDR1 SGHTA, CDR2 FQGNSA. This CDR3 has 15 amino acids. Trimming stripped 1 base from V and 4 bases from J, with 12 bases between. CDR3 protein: CASSLGRYSADTQYF. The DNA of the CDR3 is TGTGCCAGCAGCTTAGGGAGATATAGCGCAGATACGCAGTATTTT.

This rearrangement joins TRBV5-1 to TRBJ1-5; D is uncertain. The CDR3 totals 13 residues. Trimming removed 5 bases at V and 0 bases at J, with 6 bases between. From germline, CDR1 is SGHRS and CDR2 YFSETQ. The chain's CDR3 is CASRIHSNQPQHF. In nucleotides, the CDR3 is TGCGCCAGCAGAATCCATAGCAATCAGCCCCAGCATTTT. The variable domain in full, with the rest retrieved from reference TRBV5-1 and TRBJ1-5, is KAGVTQTPRYLIKTRGQQVTLSCSPISGHRSVSWYQQTPGQGLQFLFEYFSETQRNKGNFPGRFSGRQFSNSRSEMNVSTLELGDSALYLCASRIHSNQPQHFGDGTRLSIL.